Listed here are 20 T cell receptor beta chains from one sample, sequenced in a study of CD4 T cells in relation to SARS-CoV-2 and coronaviruses. Some clones are missing from TCRdb's copy, which holds only in-frame ones; the method was immunoSEQ multiplex PCR. The sample contains some 26,000 clones, 74% of which appear only once. These receptors' targets are unknown. CD4+ T cells from unexposed donors were obtained before the COVID-19 pandemic (2011-2018). The cells were cultured for about ten days before CD4+ T cells were isolated. The sequenced material came from CD4+ T cells from PBMCs, cultured in vitro. These receptors originate from a human donor in good health.

CDR3 residues: CAISADRGLGYTF. The CDR3 region has the DNA TGTGCCATCAGCGCGGACAGGGGGCTCGGCTACACCTTC. The chain combines TRBV10-3 with TRBJ1-2, with 11 bases aligning to TRBD1. The ends lost 6 bases at V and 8 bases at J; junction bases unmatched: 5. The V gene's germline CDR1 is ENHRY and CDR2 SYGVKD. The CDR3 runs 13 residues.

For the CDR3, the DNA is TGTGCCAGCAGCTTATTTCCGGACAGGGGCTACGAGCAGTACTTC. The encoded protein is CASSLFPDRGYEQYF. This chain links TRBV7-9 with TRBJ2-7; 9 nucleotides agree with TRBD1. The junction had 5 bases not matched to a gene; V was cut back by 2 bases and J by 3 bases. Germline V gene sequence: CDR1 SEHNR, CDR2 FQNEAQ (reference sequence). The CDR3 length is 15 residues.

This rearrangement joins TRBV4-1 to TRBJ2-5; 7 nucleotides agree with TRBD1. With 0 bases clipped from V and 4 bases from J, the junction kept 8 bases outside the gene matches. This CDR3 region has 16 residues. Germline CDR1 MGHRA, CDR2 YSYEKL. The CDR3 loop reads CASSQEQGQIIETQYF. The CDR3 coding sequence is TGCGCCAGCAGCCAAGAGCAGGGACAGATTATAGAGACCCAGTACTTC.

The chain employs TRBV12-5 and TRBJ1-2; D uncertain. Trimming took 0 bases from V and 0 from J, leaving 8 bases between them. Germline V lookup: CDR1 LGHNT, CDR2 FRNRAP. This CDR3 comprises 15 residues. CDR3 sequence: CASGLVGQANYGYTF. The CDR3 nucleotides are TGTGCTAGTGGTTTGGTTGGGCAGGCTAACTATGGCTACACCTTC. Drawing the rest from reference TRBV12-5 and TRBJ1-2, the complete variable domain is DARVTQTPRHKVTEMGQEVTMRCQPILGHNTVFWYRQTMMQGLELLAYFRNRAPLDDSGMPKDRFSAEMPDATLATLKIQPSEPRDSAVYFCASGLVGQANYGYTFGSGTRLTVV.

The chain is built from TRBV6-5 and TRBJ2-7, with D unclear. V lost 5 bases, J lost 6 bases, and 17 bases lay in between. Germline V gene lookup returns CDR1 MNHEY and CDR2 SVGAGI. CDR3 length: 14 amino acids. In nucleotides, the CDR3 is TGTGCCAGCAGTCGCGCCCCCTCAGGTGGCGAGCAGTACTTC. The encoded protein is CASSRAPSGGEQYF.

The V gene is TRBV7-9, the J gene TRBJ2-3, with 10 nucleotides matching TRBD1. CDR1 is SEHNR, CDR2 FQNEAQ, per germline (reference sequence). The V and J ends lost 4 bases and 2 bases, in that order; junction bases with no gene match: 12. The CDR3 runs 18 residues. CDR3 DNA sequence: TGTGCCAGCAGCTCTCCCCCTGGGACAGGGGACACCACAGATACGCAGTATTTT. It encodes CASSSPPGTGDTTDTQYF.

The chain uses TRBV9 and TRBJ2-7, with TRBD2 matching 10 bases. With V trimmed by 0 bases and J by 9 bases, 6 bases remained unmatched. Germline V lookup: CDR1 SGDLS, CDR2 YYNGEE. The CDR3 covers 14 residues. CDR3 amino acids: CASSVGASGSGQYF. The DNA for the CDR3 is TGTGCCAGCAGCGTAGGCGCTAGCGGGAGCGGGCAGTACTTC.

This clone was seen a handful of times. The chain recombines TRBV5-1 with TRBJ2-3, with 7 bases aligning to TRBD1. V trimming: 2 bases; J trimming: 4 bases; junction bases outside the gene matches: 4. The CDR3 length is 14 residues. Germline loops: CDR1 SGHRS, CDR2 YFSETQ. CDR3 coding DNA: TGCGCCAGCAGCTTTGGGCAGGGGGCAGATACGCAGTATTTT. The encoded protein is CASSFGQGADTQYF.

V is TRBV6-5 and J is TRBJ1-1; D remains unclear. Germline V gene sequence: CDR1 MNHEY, CDR2 SVGAGI. This CDR3 has 15 residues. V gave up 6 bases and J gave up 3 bases, with 17 bases separating them. The CDR3 here is CASSLRGIGDTEAFF. The CDR3 DNA is TGTGCCAGCAGCCTCCGCGGGATTGGGGACACTGAAGCTTTCTTT.

The chain joins TRBV12-5 to TRBJ2-5; 7 bases agree with TRBD2. V dropped 5 bases and J dropped 3; count of bases not matched to a gene: 6. Germline lookup yields CDR1 LGHNT and CDR2 FRNRAP. CDR3 length equals 14 residues. CDR3 DNA sequence: TGTGCTAGTGGTCAGGTCGCGGGGGAAGAGACCCAGTACTTC. Translated, it gives CASGQVAGEETQYF.

This chain joins TRBV25-1 and TRBJ2-3; perhaps D is TRBD1 or TRBD2 (5 bases each). CDR1 is MGHDK, CDR2 SYGVNS, per germline. The CDR3 has 16 residues. V lost 1 base to trimming and J lost 0 bases, with 11 bases between them. In DNA form, the CDR3 reads TGTGCCAGCAGTGAATTGGGGGTGGGGAGCACAGATACGCAGTATTTT. Translated, it gives CASSELGVGSTDTQYF.

This rearrangement joins TRBV5-1 to TRBJ2-3, with 9 bases aligning to TRBD1. The V gene's germline CDR1 is SGHRS and CDR2 YFSETQ. V shed 0 bases, J shed 5 bases, and the junction held 7 bases outside the gene matches. This CDR3 is built from 16 residues. CDR3 region: CASSLEGQGNLDTQYF. In nucleotides, the CDR3 is TGCGCCAGCAGCTTGGAGGGACAGGGAAATTTAGATACGCAGTATTTT.

The gene calls are TRBV7-2 and TRBJ1-6, with 7 bases fitting TRBD1. This CDR3 has 16 residues. Germline V gene sequence: CDR1 SGHTA, CDR2 FQGNSA. The trim removed 1 base at V and 0 bases at J, leaving 0 bases unmatched. CDR3 sequence (DNA): TGTGCCAGCAGCTTAGGGGACAGCTCCTATAATTCACCCCTCCACTTT. Translation gives CASSLGDSSYNSPLHF.

Only one count was recorded for this clone. V and J are TRBV27 and TRBJ1-2, with D uncertain. Germline V gene sequence: CDR1 MNHEY, CDR2 SMNVEV (reference sequence). The CDR3 loop spans 15 amino acids. V dropped 6 bases and J dropped 3 bases, with 17 bases sitting between them. CDR3 nucleotide sequence: TGTGCCAGCAGGCATCCACACAAGCCAGACTATGGCTACACCTTC. Its translation is CASRHPHKPDYGYTF.

The V and J genes are TRBV7-9 and TRBJ1-2, with a tentative D call TRBD1 (6 bases). V was clipped by 3 bases and J by 8 bases, with 13 bases between them. The CDR3 consists of 13 residues. The germline gives CDR1 SEHNR, CDR2 FQNEAQ (reference sequence). CDR3: CASSFVGAEGYTF. DNA of the CDR3: TGTGCCAGCAGCTTCGTGGGGGCAGAGGGCTACACCTTC.

This clone has only one observation. This chain uses TRBV24-1 with TRBJ2-1; D is perhaps TRBD2 (5 bases). Germline V gene data show CDR1 as KGHDR and CDR2 as SFDVKD. There are 15 residues in the CDR3. V lost 2 bases to trimming and J lost 10 bases, with 17 bases between them. CDR3 in amino acids: CATSDWAGGREEQFF. The CDR3, as DNA: TGTGCCACCAGTGATTGGGCGGGTGGACGTGAGGAGCAGTTCTTC.

The CDR3 is CASSLEGRNYGYTF. The CDR3 DNA sequence: TGTGCCAGCAGTTTAGAGGGCCGAAACTATGGCTACACCTTC. This rearrangement joins TRBV28 to TRBJ1-2; D not resolved. Germline V gene lookup returns CDR1 MDHEN and CDR2 SYDVKM. The V gene lost 2 bases and the J gene lost 2 bases, with 9 bases spanning the gap. The CDR3 spans 14 residues.

The rearrangement joins TRBV9 to TRBJ2-1, with 7 bases lining up with TRBD1. Germline V gene lookup returns CDR1 SGDLS and CDR2 YYNGEE. Losses at the gene ends were 1 base for V and 4 bases for J; bases not matched to a gene: 5. The CDR3 sequence is 15 residues long. CDR3 residues: CASSVLTGSYNEQFF. The CDR3, as DNA: TGTGCCAGCAGCGTATTGACAGGGTCATACAATGAGCAGTTCTTC.

The rearrangement joins TRBV30 to TRBJ1-4, with a possible D match to TRBD1 (6 bases). V gave up 0 bases and J gave up 15 bases, with 14 bases separating them. CDR1 and CDR2 (germline): GTSNPN, SVGIG (reference sequence). The CDR3 totals 12 residues. The CDR3 DNA reads as TGTGCCTGGAGTGTAAGAGGGACAAAGGTGTTTTTT. This encodes CAWSVRGTKVFF.

The gene calls are TRBV5-4 and TRBJ1-4; 7 bases align to TRBD1. This CDR3 contains 15 residues. Germline values: CDR1 SGHNT, CDR2 YYREEE (reference sequence). With 5 bases clipped from V and 4 bases from J, the junction kept 8 bases outside the gene matches. CDR3 sequence (DNA): TGTGCCAGCAGTCCCCGGGACAGTCTTAATGAAAAACTGTTTTTT. This encodes CASSPRDSLNEKLFF. The full variable domain, completed using reference TRBV5-4 and TRBJ1-4, is ETGVTQSPTHLIKTRGQQVTLRCSSQSGHNTVSWYQQALGQGPQFIFQYYREEENGRGNFPPRFSGLQFPNYSSELNVNALELDDSALYLCASSPRDSLNEKLFFGSGTQLSVL.